These 2 T cell receptor beta chains originate from one sample sequenced in a study of OX40 agonist ivuxolimab in advanced cancers. Repertoires were generated with immunoSEQ multiplex PCR, while TCRdb's copy carries only in-frame clones and drops some. This sample has tens of thousands of clones; around 87% occur once, and the top ten carry roughly 0.35%. Sequencing was performed on CD4+ or CD8+ T cells sorted from blood, taken in a trial of the OX40 agonist ivuxolimab. The receptors were sampled from an adult with an advanced solid tumor such as melanoma, head and neck, liver or kidney cancer.

The chain links TRBV10-2 to TRBJ1-3; TRBD1 matches 11 bases. V shed 5 bases, J shed 4 bases, and the junction held 7 bases outside the gene matches. Germline CDR1 and CDR2: WSHSY and SAAADI. This CDR3 has 16 amino acids. In DNA form, the CDR3 reads TGCGCCAGCAGTTCGGGACAGGGGGGCCTCGGAAACACCATATATTTT. It encodes CASSSGQGGLGNTIYF.

J is TRBJ1-4 and V is TRBV29-1; tentatively, D is TRBD1 (5 bases). CDR3 length: 12 residues. The germline V gene has CDR1 SQVTM and CDR2 ANQGSEA. Trimming removed 5 bases from V and 4 bases from J, with 8 bases in between. CDR3 DNA sequence: TGCAGCGTTCAGGGCTTTAATGAAAAACTGTTTTTT. Its translation is CSVQGFNEKLFF.